What follows is one T cell receptor (beta chain) and its context. The clone's antigen remains unknown. No quality values exist for individual bases; no much larger clone is one base distant. This specimen's time point label, interpreted: baseline before first vaccination. The vaccinee samples were drawn from two UK trials, COV001 and COV002, one of which was a single-blind randomized controlled phase 2/3 trial testing AZD1222 (ChAdOx1 nCoV-19) in healthy adults. Trial participant PBMC samples were collected at day 0 and day 28 after the second dose for TCRbeta chain sequencing. Trimming removed 3 bases from V and 2 bases from J, leaving 9 bases between the germline ends. Its CDR3 holds 14 amino acids, cysteine through phenylalanine. The entry retains the CDR3 DNA only, 42 bases that are in frame from base 1. Reading the germline V gene gives CDR1 SGHAT and CDR2 FQNNGV. This entry belongs to a study of T cell responses to AZD1222 COVID-19 vaccine listed by TCRdb under 2021. Background for the entire study: Because spike-specific TCR depth and breadth did not differ between the two schedules, AZD1222 recipients who got a second dose at roughly 4 weeks were pooled with those who got a second dose at roughly 12 weeks. A total of 233 trial participants underwent TCR sequencing, of whom 207 had received two doses of AZD1222 and roughly 26 had received two doses of the MenACWY control vaccine. Trial participants were enrolled by age into subgroups of 18-55, 56-69 and 70-plus years, and approximately 150, 30 and 60 TCR-sequenced participants, respectively, were included in these subgroups.

The CDR3 regions of human TCRbeta chains were analyzed by immunosequencing. The paper's processing steps were these. TCRs in the repertoires were matched against a reference library of SARS-CoV-2-specific TCRs that had been generated with the MIRA antigen-specificity platform. Breadth was defined as the fraction of unique TCRs that were SARS-CoV-2-associated, and depth was defined as the fraction of total T cells that were SARS-CoV-2-associated. Using the MIRA data, every spike-specific TCR was mapped to the spike region that the TCR reacted to and assigned to either a CD4 or a CD8 class. Log10-transformed breadth and depth values were compared by one-way ANOVA with Sidak's multiple comparisons tests. What TCRdb holds here is the immuneACCESS table cut down to in-frame rearrangements. Part of the clones is not present; checked against another copy, under half of the missing clones reflect an unresolved V gene, and the others are unexplained. That table is the source of V, J and clone size, and D and trimming were worked out from the DNA. Recorded for this sample are some 140,000 clones; around nine tenths of them occurred a single time. The ten biggest clones cover approximately 17% of the sample.

Overall study results and their limits: In the small 56-69-year group, the increase in depth fell short of significance, most likely because of low power. Reportedly, close to half of the unique spike-specific TCRs recognized epitopes lying outside the regions that are mutated in the B.1.351 and B.1.1.7 variants. The whole spike protein was spanned by vaccine-associated CD4 TCRs, and dominant responses were seen in regions 160-218 and 743-854. Conclusions about previously exposed vaccinees are limited, since just five or six AZD1222 recipients were seropositive for SARS-CoV-2 at baseline. Participants were mostly white British and included more females than males, and it was suggested by the authors that clonal diversity may have been underestimated. Spike-specific TCR breadth and depth rose significantly after two AZD1222 doses compared with day 0 and with MenACWY recipients. No day 14 peak-response samples were available, so repertoires were characterized only after the peak T cell response.

The chain couples TRBV11-2 to TRBJ2-3; matching of 6 bases hints at TRBD1 as the D gene. The TCR was taken from an adult in good health. The starting material was peripheral blood, obtained on day 0 of AZD1222 vaccination. The sequence in DNA is TGTGCCAGCAGCTTCACAGGGACCACAGATACGCAGTATTTT. Translated, it reads CASSFTGTTDTQYF.